The rows below give T cell receptor beta chains drawn from one sample of a study of early T cells in non-severe SARS-CoV-2 infection. TCRdb re-analysed the 5' RACE reads in MiXCR, keeping a single row per CDR3 protein. The data show 20,000 to 25,000 distinct CDR3 sequences, 4.5% to 6% seen once. What was sequenced was whole blood. The source of these receptors is an adult who was a healthcare worker with PCR-confirmed SARS-CoV-2 infection or an uninfected control (not recorded which). CDR3s include the opening cysteine and the closing phenylalanine or tryptophan. D genes are given only for firm matches. Rows give clone size only sometimes, using once, few, many, or a class for an expanded clone.

d_call,v_call,j_call,clone_size,cdr3_aa,cdr3_nt
-,TRBV5-5,TRBJ1-1,many,CASSLTGKNTEAFF,TGTGCCAGCAGCCTTACAGGAAAGAACACTGAAGCTTTCTTT
-,TRBV11-3,TRBJ1-3,many,CASSYESSGNTIYF,TGTGCCAGCAGCTATGAGAGCTCTGGAAACACCATATATTTT
TRBD1,TRBV11-2,TRBJ2-3,-,CASSSRDSSPLPDTQYF,TGTGCCAGCAGCTCAAGGGACAGCAGCCCCCTCCCAGATACGCAGTATTTT
TRBD2,TRBV6-1,TRBJ2-1,many,CASRASGYNEQFF,TGTGCCAGCAGGGCTAGCGGATACAATGAGCAGTTCTTC
-,TRBV7-6,TRBJ1-6,medium-sized,CASSLKGTVNSPLHF,TGTGCCAGCAGCTTAAAAGGGACTGTTAATTCACCCCTCCACTTT
TRBD2,TRBV20-1,TRBJ2-1,-,CSARRLAGDYNEQFF,TGCAGTGCTAGAAGGCTAGCGGGAGATTACAATGAGCAGTTCTTC
TRBD2,TRBV20-1,TRBJ2-1,many,CSASPRTSGSTEQFF,TGCAGTGCTAGCCCCAGGACTAGCGGGAGTACTGAGCAGTTCTTC
-,TRBV11-3,TRBJ2-3,-,CASSLSLGSTDTQYF,TGTGCCAGCAGCTTAAGCCTCGGGTCCACAGATACGCAGTATTTT
TRBD2,TRBV5-8,TRBJ2-1,-,CASSRGLGGDEQFF,TGTGCCAGCAGCCGGGGACTAGGGGGAGATGAGCAGTTCTTC
-,TRBV6-4,TRBJ2-3,many,CASSDSIGAADTQYF,TGTGCCAGCAGTGACTCGATAGGGGCGGCAGATACGCAGTATTTT
-,TRBV20-1,TRBJ2-5,many,CSAINRERPETQYF,TGCAGTGCGATAAACAGGGAGCGTCCAGAGACCCAGTACTTC
-,TRBV28,TRBJ2-5,many,CASSYMEGETQYF,TGTGCCAGCAGTTACATGGAGGGAGAGACCCAGTACTTC
-,TRBV5-1,TRBJ1-1,medium-sized,CASSLARLGDTEAFF,TGCGCCAGCAGCTTAGCTCGCTTGGGGGACACTGAAGCTTTCTTT
-,TRBV4-3,TRBJ1-2,many,CASSQVGSRGYTF,TGCGCCAGCAGCCAAGTGGGGTCCCGTGGCTACACCTTC
TRBD2,TRBV28,TRBJ2-5,many,CASSPGLAGGQETQYF,TGTGCCAGCAGCCCCGGGCTAGCGGGGGGGCAAGAGACCCAGTACTTC
-,TRBV27,TRBJ1-1,-,CASREWDRNTEAFF,TGTGCCAGCAGGGAATGGGACCGAAACACTGAAGCTTTCTTT
-,TRBV5-1,TRBJ1-1,many,CASSLINTEAFF,TGCGCCAGCAGCCTAATCAACACTGAAGCTTTCTTT
TRBD2,TRBV28,TRBJ2-3,many,CASNRFSGGTDTQYF,TGTGCCAGCAATAGGTTTAGCGGGGGCACAGATACGCAGTATTTT
-,TRBV19,TRBJ1-1,many,CASSPLDRLTEAFF,TGTGCCAGTAGCCCCCTCGACAGATTAACTGAAGCTTTCTTT
TRBD2,TRBV5-5,TRBJ2-3,many,CASSSRWSGATDTQYF,TGTGCCAGCAGCTCCCGGTGGAGCGGGGCCACAGATACGCAGTATTTT
-,TRBV11-2,TRBJ2-7,few,CASSLSDSYEQYF,TGTGCCAGCAGCTTATCCGACTCCTACGAGCAGTACTTC
-,TRBV29-1,TRBJ1-1,-,CSVITGSLMNTEAFF,TGCAGCGTTATAACTGGGAGCCTCATGAACACTGAAGCTTTCTTT
-,TRBV5-1,TRBJ1-4,many,CASSLGQVREKLFF,TGCGCCAGCAGCTTGGGACAGGTTCGTGAAAAACTGTTTTTT
-,TRBV10-3,TRBJ1-2,-,CAISDGGGNYGYTF,TGTGCCATCAGTGATGGAGGAGGGAACTATGGCTACACCTTC
-,TRBV5-1,TRBJ2-2,many,CASSLYSRNTGELFF,TGCGCCAGCAGCTTGTACAGCCGGAACACCGGGGAGCTGTTTTTT
-,TRBV19,TRBJ1-2,many,CASSITGTTNYGYTF,TGTGCCAGTAGTATTACCGGGACAACAAACTATGGCTACACCTTC
-,TRBV19,TRBJ2-1,-,CASSPTLYNEQFF,TGTGCCAGTAGTCCTACCCTCTACAATGAGCAGTTCTTC
-,TRBV5-1,TRBJ1-1,-,CASSRPGRSEAFF,TGCGCCAGCAGCCGGCCGGGCAGAAGTGAAGCTTTCTTT
-,TRBV11-2,TRBJ1-4,-,CASSWKSVEKLFF,TGTGCCAGCAGCTGGAAATCTGTTGAAAAACTGTTTTTT
-,TRBV4-1,TRBJ1-1,few,CASSQDPGAFERAEAFF,TGCGCCAGCAGCCAAGATCCCGGTGCGTTCGAGCGCGCTGAAGCTTTCTTT